This T cell receptor (beta chain) was recovered during a study of radiation and T cells in renal cell carcinoma. About the study: Nephrectomy followed 15 Gy stereotactic body radiation by 4 weeks. Whole-study results and caveats: Pretreatment tumor biopsies were lacking, so baseline clonotypes are unknown.

Time point in this sample: baseline pretreatment blood. The treatment: 15 Gy SBRT to primary tumor, nephrectomy 4 weeks later. Measured with immunoSEQ multiplex PCR; TCRdb has only the in-frame clones, and not every one. The table records about 140,000 clones, 83% of them present only once. Germline CDR1 reads PRHDT; CDR2 reads FYEKMQ (reference sequence). Trimming took 6 bases from V and 1 from J, leaving 12 bases between them. The CDR3 covers 14 residues. Concerning this clone itself: Its antigen is undetermined.

Material: blood, obtained from a patient whose treatment included radiotherapy and nephrectomy. V gene TRBV13 combines with J gene TRBJ1-1, with a possible D match to TRBD1 (6 bases). This TCR was recovered from a woman in her forties or fifties with renal cell carcinoma. The CDR3 sequence: CASRPVTGNTEAFF. In DNA, the CDR3 is TGTGCCAGCAGACCTGTGACAGGGAACACTGAAGCTTTCTTT.